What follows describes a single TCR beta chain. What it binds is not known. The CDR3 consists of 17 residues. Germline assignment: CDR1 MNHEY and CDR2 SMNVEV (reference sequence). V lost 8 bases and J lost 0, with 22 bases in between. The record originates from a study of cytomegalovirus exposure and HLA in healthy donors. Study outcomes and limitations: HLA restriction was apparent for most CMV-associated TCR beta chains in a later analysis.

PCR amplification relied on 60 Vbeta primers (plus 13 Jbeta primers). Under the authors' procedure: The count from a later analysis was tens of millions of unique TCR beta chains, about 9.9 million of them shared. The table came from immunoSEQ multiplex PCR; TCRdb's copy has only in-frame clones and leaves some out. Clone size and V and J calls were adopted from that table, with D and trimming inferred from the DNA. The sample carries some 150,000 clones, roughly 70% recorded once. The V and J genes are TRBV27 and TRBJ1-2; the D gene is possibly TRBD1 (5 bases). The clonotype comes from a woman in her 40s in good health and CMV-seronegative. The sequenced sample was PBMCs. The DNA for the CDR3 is TGTGCCAGCGGATCTAGTTGGGGGGGACCCTCTAACTATGGCTACACCTTC. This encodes CASGSSWGGPSNYGYTF.